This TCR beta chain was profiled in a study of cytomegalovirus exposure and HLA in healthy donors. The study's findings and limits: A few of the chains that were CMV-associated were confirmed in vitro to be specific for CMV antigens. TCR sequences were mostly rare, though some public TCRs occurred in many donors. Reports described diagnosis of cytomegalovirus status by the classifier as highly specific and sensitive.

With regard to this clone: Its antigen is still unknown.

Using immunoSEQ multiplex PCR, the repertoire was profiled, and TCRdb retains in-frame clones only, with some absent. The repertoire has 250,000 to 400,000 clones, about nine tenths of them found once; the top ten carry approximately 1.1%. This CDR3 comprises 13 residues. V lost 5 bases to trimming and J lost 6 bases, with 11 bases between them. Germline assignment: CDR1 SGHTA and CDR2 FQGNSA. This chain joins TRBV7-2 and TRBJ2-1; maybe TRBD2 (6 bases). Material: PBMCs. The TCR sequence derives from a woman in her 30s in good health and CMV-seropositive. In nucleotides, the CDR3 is TGTGCCAGCAGCCCGGGACTTACCAATGAGCAGTTCTTC. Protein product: CASSPGLTNEQFF.